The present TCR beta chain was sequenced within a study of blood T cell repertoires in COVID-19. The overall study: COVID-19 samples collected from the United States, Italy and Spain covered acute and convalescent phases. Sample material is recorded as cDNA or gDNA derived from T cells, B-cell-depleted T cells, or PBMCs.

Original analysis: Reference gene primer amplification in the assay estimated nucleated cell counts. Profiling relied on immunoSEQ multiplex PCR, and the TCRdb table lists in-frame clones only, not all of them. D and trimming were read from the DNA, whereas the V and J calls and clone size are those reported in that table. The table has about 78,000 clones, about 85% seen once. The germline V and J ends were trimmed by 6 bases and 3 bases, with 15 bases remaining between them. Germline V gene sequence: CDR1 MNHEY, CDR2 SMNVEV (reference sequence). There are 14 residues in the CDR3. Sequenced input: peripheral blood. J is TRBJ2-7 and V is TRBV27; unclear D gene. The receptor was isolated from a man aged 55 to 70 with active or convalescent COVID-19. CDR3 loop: CASRWSHSNYEQYF. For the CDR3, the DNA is TGTGCCAGCAGATGGAGTCATAGTAACTACGAGCAGTACTTC.